This entry is about one T cell receptor (beta chain). Its specificity is not known. The source of the sample is a study of T cell responses to AZD1222 COVID-19 vaccine. CDR1 and CDR2 from the germline V gene are SGHDN and FVKESK. Unmatched junction bases numbered 2, after V lost 4 bases and J lost 4 bases. The CDR3 is 14 residues long. Study-level points and caveats: Repertoires were obtained only post-peak T cell response.

Profiling relied on immunoSEQ multiplex PCR, and the TCRdb table lists in-frame clones only, not all of them. The data show under 75,000 clones, 87% seen once. The specimen comprised peripheral blood, sampled on day 0 of AZD1222 vaccination. This chain connects TRBV14 to TRBJ2-1; 9 bases map to TRBD2. This receptor was identified in an adult in good health. CDR3 protein: CASSRGRGYNEQFF. As DNA, the CDR3 is TGTGCCAGCAGCCGCGGGAGGGGATACAATGAGCAGTTCTTC.